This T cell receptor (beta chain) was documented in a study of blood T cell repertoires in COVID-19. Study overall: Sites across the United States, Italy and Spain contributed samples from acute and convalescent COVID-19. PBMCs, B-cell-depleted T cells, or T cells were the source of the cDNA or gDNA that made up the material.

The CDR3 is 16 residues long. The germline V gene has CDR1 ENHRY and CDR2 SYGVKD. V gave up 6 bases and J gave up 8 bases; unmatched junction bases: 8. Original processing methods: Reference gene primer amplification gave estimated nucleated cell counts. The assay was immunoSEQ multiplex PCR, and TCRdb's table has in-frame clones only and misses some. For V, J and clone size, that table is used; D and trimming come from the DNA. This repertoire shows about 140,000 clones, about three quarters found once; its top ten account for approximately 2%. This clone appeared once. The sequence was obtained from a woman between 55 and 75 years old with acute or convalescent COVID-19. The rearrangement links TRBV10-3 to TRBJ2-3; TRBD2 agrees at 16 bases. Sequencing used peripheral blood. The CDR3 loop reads CAIRKGLAGGPGTQYF. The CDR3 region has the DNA TGTGCCATCAGGAAGGGACTAGCGGGAGGGCCAGGTACGCAGTATTTT.